Presented here are 22 T cell receptor beta chains from one specimen sequenced in a study of blood T cell repertoires in COVID-19 (dated by TCRdb to about 2020). Library preparation used the immunoSEQ multiplex PCR assay. This immuneACCESS table, as held by TCRdb, lists in-frame sequences with V and J called but not all clones. Of the missing ones, under half trace to an unresolved V gene in checked studies; the others have no known cause. For this sample the table gives about 200,000 clones, of which just under 85% were detected only once. The ten largest clonotypes hold over 14% of the sample. The sample taken for sequencing was PBMCs or T cells enriched from blood (not recorded which). These receptors came from a man aged 40-49 years who had recovered from COVID-19.

V usage is TRBV7-3 and J usage is TRBJ1-6; 9 nucleotides line up with TRBD1. In germline, CDR1 is SGHTA, CDR2 FQGTGA. The CDR3 has 16 residues. V gave up 2 bases and J gave up 10 bases; unmatched junction bases: 9. In DNA form, the CDR3 reads TGTGCCAGCAGCTTACTACAGGGGGCAGTAGGATCACCCCTCCACTTT. Protein sequence: CASSLLQGAVGSPLHF.

This clone has just one count. J is TRBJ2-1 and V is TRBV7-6; D may be TRBD2 (6 bases). CDR3 length: 15 residues. Trimming left V 4 bases short and J 5 bases short, with 15 bases between. Germline CDR1 is SGHVS and CDR2 is FNYEAQ. CDR3 DNA sequence: TGTGCCAGCAGCTCGACTAGTGGGGCTGACAATGAGCAGTTCTTC. As protein: CASSSTSGADNEQFF. Looking up the rest from reference TRBV7-6 and TRBJ2-1 gives the full variable domain: GAGVSQSPRYKVTKRGQDVALRCDPISGHVSLYWYRQALGQGPEFLTYFNYEAQQDKSGLPNDRFSAERPEGSISTLTIQRTEQRDSAMYRCASSSTSGADNEQFFGPGTRLTVL.

The rearrangement joins TRBV19 to TRBJ2-4; 7 bases agree with TRBD1. The CDR3 consists of 15 residues. The germline CDR1 and CDR2 sequences are LNHDA and SQIVND (reference sequence). J was trimmed by 5 bases and V by 5 bases; bases with no gene match: 9. CDR3 nucleotide sequence: TGTGCCAGTAGTCCCCCGGACAGGCCTGAAAACATTCAGTACTTC. Protein: CASSPPDRPENIQYF. The full variable domain, rest sourced from reference TRBV19 and TRBJ2-4, is DGGITQSPKYLFRKEGQNVTLSCEQNLNHDAMYWYRQDPGQGLRLIYYSQIVNDFQKGDIAEGYSVSREKKESFPLTVTSAQKNPTAFYLCASSPPDRPENIQYFGAGTRLSVL.

The chain combines TRBV5-1 with TRBJ1-6; 8 bases are shared with TRBD1. J was trimmed by 7 bases and V by 0 bases; bases with no gene match: 6. Germline V CDR1 and CDR2: SGHRS, YFSETQ. The CDR3 sequence is 16 residues long. CDR3 sequence reads: CASSLGQGAWNSPLHF. The CDR3 region has the DNA TGCGCCAGCAGCTTGGGGCAGGGGGCTTGGAATTCACCCCTCCACTTT.

The chain couples TRBV19 to TRBJ2-3, with D maybe TRBD1 (6 bases). This CDR3 is 14 amino acids long. Germline V CDR1 and CDR2: LNHDA, SQIVND (reference sequence). With 5 bases removed from V and 9 bases from J, the gap between germline ends came to 18 bases. As DNA, the CDR3 is TGTGCCAGTAGTTGGGGGCCTACCACGGGGACGCAGTATTTT. Its protein is CASSWGPTTGTQYF. The full variable domain, completed using reference TRBV19 and TRBJ2-3, is DGGITQSPKYLFRKEGQNVTLSCEQNLNHDAMYWYRQDPGQGLRLIYYSQIVNDFQKGDIAEGYSVSREKKESFPLTVTSAQKNPTAFYLCASSWGPTTGTQYFGPGTRLTVL.

This chain connects TRBV28 to TRBJ1-6; weak D call: TRBD1 (5 bases). Trimming removed 9 bases at V and 3 bases at J, with 15 bases between. Germline V CDR1 and CDR2: MDHEN, SYDVKM. CDR3 size: 15 residues. CDR3 sequence (DNA): TGTGCCAGTGGGGGGGGAGGGATCTATAATTCACCCCTCCACTTT. It yields the protein CASGGGGIYNSPLHF.

This clone was picked up many times. The V and J genes are TRBV19 and TRBJ2-1; a possible D gene is TRBD2 (6 bases). Trimming removed 5 bases at V and 4 bases at J, with 15 bases between. The CDR3 sequence is 15 residues long. The germline gives CDR1 LNHDA, CDR2 SQIVND (reference sequence). The DNA for the CDR3 is TGTGCCAGTAGTCCCCTCGGGGGACGATACAATGAGCAGTTCTTC. Translating gives CASSPLGGRYNEQFF. The variable domain in full, with the rest retrieved from reference TRBV19 and TRBJ2-1, is DGGITQSPKYLFRKEGQNVTLSCEQNLNHDAMYWYRQDPGQGLRLIYYSQIVNDFQKGDIAEGYSVSREKKESFPLTVTSAQKNPTAFYLCASSPLGGRYNEQFFGPGTRLTVL.

This chain uses TRBV28 with TRBJ2-1; a weak D match, TRBD2 (5 bases). The V end lost 6 bases, the J end lost 0 bases, and 9 bases lay between the germline ends. There are 14 residues in the CDR3. Germline values: CDR1 MDHEN, CDR2 SYDVKM. This CDR3 is CASRGVSSYNEQFF. Written as DNA, the CDR3 is TGTGCCAGCAGGGGAGTGAGCTCCTACAATGAGCAGTTCTTC.

The chain employs TRBV29-1 and TRBJ2-1; D might be TRBD2 (5 bases). Per the germline V gene, CDR1 is SQVTM and CDR2 is ANQGSEA. The CDR3 runs to 18 residues. Trimming removed 0 bases at V and 1 base at J, with 19 bases between. The CDR3 DNA follows: TGCAGCGTTGAAGAAGCGGTGAGAGGCGTTGGGTCCTACAATGAGCAGTTCTTC. Translated: CSVEEAVRGVGSYNEQFF.

The chain carries TRBV7-2 and TRBJ2-3; the match to TRBD2 covers 7 bases. Germline lookup yields CDR1 SGHTA and CDR2 FQGNSA. This CDR3 region has 15 residues. The trim removed 5 bases at V and 8 bases at J, leaving 13 bases unmatched. CDR3: CASSLMWGEGSTQYF. The CDR3 nucleotides read TGTGCCAGCAGCCTTATGTGGGGGGAGGGAAGTACGCAGTATTTT.

This chain links TRBV21-1 with TRBJ1-1. TRBV21-1 is listed as a pseudogene. The CDR3 has 14 residues. The CDR3 sequence: CASSESFGSTEAFF. The CDR3 nucleotides read TGTGCCAGCAGCGAAAGTTTCGGGAGTACTGAAGCTTTCTTT.

The chain recombines TRBV7-2 with TRBJ2-4; D is ambiguous. This CDR3 spans 14 amino acids. CDR1 is SGHTA, CDR2 FQGNSA, per germline. V was shortened by 1 base and J by 7 bases, with 11 bases between the two germline ends. Here the CDR3 reads CASSLGIAINIQYF. CDR3 DNA sequence: TGTGCCAGCAGCTTAGGGATAGCTATTAACATTCAGTACTTC.

The J gene is TRBJ1-2, the V gene TRBV5-1, with 9 bases lining up with TRBD1. The germline V gene encodes CDR1 SGHRS and CDR2 YFSETQ. With V trimmed by 4 bases and J by 8 bases, 12 bases remained unmatched. The CDR3 is 15 residues long. CDR3 region: CASSPGTGPSRGYTF. CDR3 in DNA: TGCGCCAGCAGCCCCGGGACAGGGCCCTCTCGGGGCTACACCTTC.

The rearrangement uses TRBV6-2 or TRBV6-3 and TRBJ2-7, with TRBD2 as a possible D gene (7 bases). V lost 6 bases, J lost 6 bases, and 15 bases lay in between. The CDR3 consists of 13 residues. Germline V gene data show CDR1 as MNHEY and CDR2 as SVGEGT. This CDR3 reads CASSRGGGGEQYF. DNA for the CDR3: TGTGCCAGCAGCAGAGGGGGGGGCGGCGAGCAGTACTTC.

The rearrangement joins TRBV28 to TRBJ2-1, with D hard to call. The CDR3 length is 12 residues. CDR1 and CDR2 from the germline V gene are MDHEN and SYDVKM. V was pared by 7 bases and J by 4 bases, with 8 bases between. The CDR3 coding sequence is TGTGCCAGCAAACCGGTTTACAATGAGCAGTTCTTC. Amino acids: CASKPVYNEQFF.

The V and J genes are TRBV28 and TRBJ1-6; no reliable D call. The V gene lost 2 bases and the J gene lost 0 bases, with 8 bases spanning the gap. This CDR3 region has 16 residues. Germline CDR1 and CDR2: MDHEN and SYDVKM. Here the CDR3 reads CASSLDTYSYNSPLHF. DNA of the CDR3: TGTGCCAGCAGTTTAGACACCTACTCCTATAATTCACCCCTCCACTTT.

The table lists this clone with a count of one. CDR3 sequence (DNA): TGTGCCAGCAGTTCACCTTCTATTAATCGCTACACCTTC. Its translation is CASSSPSINRYTF. This chain joins TRBV6-5 and TRBJ1-2; D is unclear. The ends were cut back, 4 bases at V and 9 bases at J, with 15 bases in the middle. This CDR3 has 13 residues. Germline V gives CDR1 MNHEY, CDR2 SVGAGI.

The V gene is TRBV5-1, the J gene TRBJ1-4; D is unresolved. The CDR3 is 16 amino acids. Trimming pared 1 base from V and 2 bases from J, leaving 12 bases between. Per the germline V gene, CDR1 is SGHRS and CDR2 is YFSETQ. The CDR3 nucleotides are TGCGCCAGCAGCTTGAATGTTGTGCAGACTAATGAAAAACTGTTTTTT. Protein: CASSLNVVQTNEKLFF.

There are many counts of this clone. The chain joins TRBV28 to TRBJ2-5; D might be TRBD2 (6 bases). There are 19 residues in the CDR3. CDR1 and CDR2 from the germline V gene are MDHEN and SYDVKM. V dropped 1 base and J dropped 0 bases, with 21 bases sitting between them. CDR3 in DNA: TGTGCCAGCAGTTTATCCCCGGGGCTTGGAGGGACGTACCAAGAGACCCAGTACTTC. This encodes CASSLSPGLGGTYQETQYF. The full variable domain, completed using reference TRBV28 and TRBJ2-5, is DVKVTQSSRYLVKRTGEKVFLECVQDMDHENMFWYRQDPGLGLRLIYFSYDVKMKEKGDIPEGYSVSREKKERFSLILESASTNQTSMYLCASSLSPGLGGTYQETQYFGPGTRLLVL.

The rearrangement links TRBV28 to TRBJ1-2; D uncertain. Germline V gene data show CDR1 as MDHEN and CDR2 as SYDVKM. Trimming removed 7 bases from V and 1 base from J, with 13 bases in between. This CDR3 is built from 14 residues. CDR3 sequence (DNA): TGTGCCAGCACGGCGCCAGGACTTAACTATGGCTACACCTTC. It yields the protein CASTAPGLNYGYTF.

The chain uses TRBV28 and TRBJ1-2; perhaps TRBD1 as D (6 bases). CDR1 and CDR2 (germline): MDHEN, SYDVKM. V lost 10 bases and J 5 bases, leaving 23 bases between the germline ends. This CDR3 comprises 15 residues. CDR3 in amino acids: CATPGGAQGLYGYTF. The CDR3 DNA reads TGTGCCACCCCGGGAGGGGCTCAGGGGCTATATGGCTACACCTTC.

This chain joins TRBV19 and TRBJ1-5, with 10 bases that match TRBD1. The V gene end was trimmed by 6 bases and the J gene end by 7 bases; junction bases not matched to a gene: 12. The CDR3 sequence is 16 residues long. Germline-derived CDR1 and CDR2 are LNHDA and SQIVND (reference sequence). The CDR3 loop reads CASRTARQGAGQPQHF. CDR3 nucleotide sequence: TGTGCCAGTAGGACTGCCCGACAGGGGGCCGGACAGCCCCAGCATTTT.